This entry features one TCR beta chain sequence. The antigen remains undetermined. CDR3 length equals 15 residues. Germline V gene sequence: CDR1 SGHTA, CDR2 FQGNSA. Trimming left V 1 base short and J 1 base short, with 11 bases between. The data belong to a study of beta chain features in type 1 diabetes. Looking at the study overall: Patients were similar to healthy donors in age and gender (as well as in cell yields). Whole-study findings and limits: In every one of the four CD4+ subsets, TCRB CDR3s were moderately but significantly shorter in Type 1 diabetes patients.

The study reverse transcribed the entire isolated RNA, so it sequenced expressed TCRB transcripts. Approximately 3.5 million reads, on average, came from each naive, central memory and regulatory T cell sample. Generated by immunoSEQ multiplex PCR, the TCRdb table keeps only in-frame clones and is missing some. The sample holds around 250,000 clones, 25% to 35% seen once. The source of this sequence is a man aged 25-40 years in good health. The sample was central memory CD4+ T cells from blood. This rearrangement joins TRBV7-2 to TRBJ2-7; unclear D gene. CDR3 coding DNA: TGTGCCAGCAGCTTAGGTTCAAGCGTGTCCTACGAGCAGTACTTC. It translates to CASSLGSSVSYEQYF.